This TCR beta chain emerged from a study of blood T cell repertoires in COVID-19. Study overall: There were acute and convalescent COVID-19 samples, and they came from the United States, Italy and Spain. In each case, the material was cDNA or gDNA derived from T cells, B-cell-depleted T cells, or PBMCs.

In the authors' workflow: Amplifying reference gene primers gave estimates of nucleated cell counts. Clones were sequenced by immunoSEQ multiplex PCR, and TCRdb holds only the in-frame ones, with some missing. V and J calls and clone size are as listed in that table; D and trimming were resolved from the DNA. The sample lists tens of thousands of clones; roughly nine tenths were seen once. CDR3 size: 14 residues. The J segment lost 6 bases and the V segment lost 1 base, leaving 3 bases of the junction unmatched. Germline V lookup: CDR1 SGHTS, CDR2 YDEGEE. This receptor was obtained from a man aged 70-80 years with acute or convalescent COVID-19. This sequence joins TRBV5-8 and TRBJ2-3, with TRBD2 identical over 9 bases. Input material: peripheral blood. CDR3: CASSLPGTSDTQYF. The CDR3 DNA reads TGTGCCAGCAGCTTGCCCGGGACTAGCGATACGCAGTATTTT.